A single TCR beta chain is shown here with its context. Antigen: not known. Some clones are missing from TCRdb's copy, which holds only in-frame ones; the method was immunoSEQ multiplex PCR. Of about 17,000 clones detected, around 72% appear once; the ten largest clones hold about 5%. This sample stems from a study of PD-1 blockade in classical Hodgkin lymphoma. Study-wide points: With CD4+ cells, TCR diversity rose significantly by C4D1, but not with CD8+ cells. Initiation of nivolumab under 1 year after ASCT led to exclusion of patients. Before treatment, TCR diversity in newly diagnosed patients was reportedly lower than in healthy donors. Reasons behind the repertoire differences stay unclear, perhaps disease activity or earlier therapy.

The CDR3 totals 15 residues. CDR1 and CDR2 from the germline V gene are LNHDA and SQIVND (reference sequence). The ends lost 4 bases at V and 0 bases at J; junction bases unmatched: 5. Each patient relapsed following autologous stem cell transplantation, and prior brentuximab vedotin exposure differed. Sequenced material: peripheral blood mononuclear cells (PBMCs), taken at baseline. J is TRBJ2-7 and V is TRBV19; TRBD1 agrees at 8 bases. The receptor was isolated from a human donor with classical Hodgkin lymphoma. The CDR3 loop reads CASSKGQASSYEQYF. The CDR3 DNA follows: TGTGCCAGTAGTAAGGGACAGGCAAGCTCCTACGAGCAGTACTTC.